This TCR beta chain was profiled in a study of molecular identifiers for immune sequencing clone quantification (dated by TCRdb to 2017 to 2018). Regarding the study in general: In a replicate experiment, RNA from 20,000 or 100,000 naive CD8 T cells was split into five aliquots, four of which were sequenced. This methods study used CD8 T cells to benchmark TCR RNA copy counting and molecular-identifier clustering-based TCR repertoire sequencing (MIDCIRS).

Trimming takes 4 bases off V and 9 bases off J; junction bases not matched to a gene: 12. The CDR3, from cysteine to phenylalanine, totals 17 residues. Only the CDR3 DNA is retained, 51 bases long and in frame from the first base. As encoded in the germline V gene, CDR1 is SGHAT while CDR2 is FQNNGV. The library was obtained by PCR. The listed sequencing device is Illumina HiSeq 4000. Bulk TCR libraries were made following a previously described method, with the TCR primers given in Table S5. Purification of total RNA was performed with the Qiagen AllPrep DNA/RNA kit. Before analysis, reads from multiple sequencing runs of one library were combined. As for how the authors treated the data: Only reads with exact TCR constant sequence were kept, trimmed to 150 nt, and grouped by their 12-nt molecular barcodes. Reads inside each barcode group were sub-clustered using a 15% Levenshtein threshold, and a quality-weighted consensus sequence was constructed for each RNA molecule. Non-functional sequences were excluded, and lower-count sequences lying one edit away from another sequence were also excluded. On the basis of fitting two negative binomial distributions, barcode sub-clusters with fewer than 20% of the maximum read count were discarded. Starting from the raw public reads, TCRdb applied fastp trimming at Q25, assembled clones with MiXCR and retained in-frame beta chains. Here each entry gathers all rows of one CDR3 protein and keeps the most common genes and DNA. It is TCRdb's table, rather than the study itself, that gives the V and J calls and clone size. Present in this sample are about 640,000 distinct CDR3 sequences, just under 20% of which were seen just once. In total, the top ten clones hold roughly 0.85% of the sample.

Naive CD8 T cell libraries were made from approximately 20,000 to 1,000,000 sorted cells using 10%, 30% or 50% of purified RNA. Naive CD8 T cells were FACS-sorted as CD8+CD4-CCR7+CD45RA+ on a BD FACSAria II into RLT Plus buffer. To test detection sensitivity, Jurkat RNA equal to some 11 TCR copies was added to samples of roughly 17,000-1,100,000 naive CD8 T cells. CD8 T cells were enriched using RosetteSep CD8+ T Cell Enrichment Cocktail and Ficoll-Paque, and the enriched cells then underwent ACK red cell lysis. General findings and caveats noted by the study authors: About 3 recovered TCR RNA copies per cell were obtained by modeling, versus about ten by digital PCR, implying a capture efficiency of roughly 32%. In CMV-specific effector cells, over 97% of molecules were held by clones above 20 RNA copies, whereas under 1% of molecules were held by such clones in naive cells. Without barcode sub-clustering, chimeric consensus sequences inflated TCR diversity; chimeras reached as high as 47%. Even against a background of 800,000 to 1,000,000 naive CD8 T cells, spiked-in Jurkat TCR RNA amounting to a single cell's worth was reported to be detectable. The sizes of highly expanded clones could end up underestimated when identical TCR molecules share a barcode. The naive libraries included spiked-in Jurkat TCR RNA (10 copies' worth), and this RNA is not part of the donor repertoire.

As for this clonotype: Its antigen is currently not known. The input lacks base qualities; no much larger clone sits a single base away.

This receptor was identified in a human donor in good health. Some libraries in this study had Jurkat cell RNA spiked in. Material: naive CD8+ T cells from blood, with Jurkat cell RNA spiked in. The cell subset or site label, as the study defines it: FACS-sorted CD8+CD4-CCR7+CD45RA+ naive T cells. The sequence links TRBV11-2 to TRBJ2-1; 13 central nucleotides agree with TRBD2. The CDR3: CASSYPPGLAGVLEQFF. Here is the DNA: TGTGCCAGCAGCTATCCCCCTGGACTAGCGGGAGTCCTTGAGCAGTTCTTC.